This paragraph reports one T cell receptor beta chain. Profiling relied on immunoSEQ multiplex PCR, and the TCRdb table lists in-frame clones only, not all of them. The table shows around 18,000 clones, with 75% to 85% occurring only once. Each of the patients experienced relapse following autologous stem cell transplantation, and their brentuximab vedotin exposure differed. The sample is drawn from a study of PD-1 blockade in classical Hodgkin lymphoma. CDR1 and CDR2 (germline): LNHDA, SQIVND (reference sequence). This CDR3 is 15 amino acids long. V was trimmed by 3 bases and J by 0 bases, leaving 9 bases between them.

This sequence was found in a human donor with classical Hodgkin lymphoma. The specimen was peripheral blood mononuclear cells (PBMCs), collected before the second cycle of nivolumab. V is TRBV19 and J is TRBJ1-5, with D maybe TRBD1 (5 bases). CDR3 DNA: TGTGCCAGTAGTATCTTGGGGGATAGCAATCAGCCCCAGCATTTT. Protein sequence: CASSILGDSNQPQHF.